Given below is one TCR beta chain in context. The study amplified TCR beta CDR3 regions using RNA transcripts. The workflow started with a first-round RT-PCR run with HTBI primers and then moved on to a second-round multiplex PCR. TCRdb recomputed calls from the multiplex PCR reads with MiXCR, one row per CDR3 protein. This table has 300,000 to 500,000 distinct CDR3 sequences, 15% appearing once. The CDR3 runs to 17 residues. Unmatched junction bases numbered 7, after V lost 0 bases and J lost 4 bases. Germline CDR1 reads MNHEY; CDR2 reads SVGEGT. This entry belongs to a study of Graves' ophthalmopathy and Graves' hyperthyroidism. Among the exclusions were patients with other autoimmune diseases, uncontrolled infections, pregnancy or lactation. The starting material, about 9.5 ml of fresh peripheral blood, provided the PBMCs.

Specimen: peripheral blood. This sequence joins TRBV6-2 or TRBV6-3 and TRBJ1-5; 9 positions agree with TRBD1. This receptor was identified in a woman under 30 with stable Graves' hyperthyroidism. The CDR3 nucleotides read TGTGCCAGCAGTTACTCGCTAGCCGGGACAGGGAATCAGCCCCAGCATTTT. Translated: CASSYSLAGTGNQPQHF.